A selection of T cell receptor beta chains follows, all from one sample in a study of cytomegalovirus exposure and HLA in healthy donors. Data came from immunoSEQ multiplex PCR; TCRdb stores just in-frame clones and leaves some out. The top ten clones hold approximately 1.2% of a sample with about 120,000 clones, 60% to 85% of them seen once. The specimen sequenced was PBMCs. The receptor source for this set is a woman aged 25 to 45 in good health and CMV-seronegative. CDR3s include the opening cysteine and the closing phenylalanine or tryptophan. The D gene is left open where the match is weak. Some rows have no size entry. The others give once, few or many, or a class for an expanded clone.

NA,TRBJ2-1,TRBV7-2,NA,CASSLSVLEAYNEQFF,TGTGCCAGCAGCTTGTCGGTACTAGAAGCCTACAATGAGCAGTTCTTC
NA,TRBJ2-1,TRBV6-5,TRBD2,CASSLAGGPAHEQFF,TGTGCCAGCAGTTTAGCGGGAGGGCCTGCCCATGAGCAGTTCTTC
NA,TRBJ1-4,TRBV6-5,TRBD1,CASSYFGTGDEKLFF,TGTGCCAGCAGTTACTTTGGGACAGGGGATGAAAAACTGTTTTTT
once,TRBJ1-2,TRBV19,TRBD1,CASSDRGQGEYGYTF,TGTGCCAGTAGTGATCGAGGACAGGGGGAATATGGCTACACCTTC
NA,TRBJ2-1,TRBV13,TRBD1,CASSLGTGVHEQFF,TGTGCCAGCAGCTTAGGGACAGGGGTCCATGAGCAGTTCTTC
NA,TRBJ2-7,TRBV15,NA,CATSTGSRVYEQYF,TGTGCCACCAGCACCGGGTCCAGAGTCTACGAGCAGTACTTC
NA,TRBJ1-4,TRBV28,TRBD1,CASSYSTGGNEKLFF,TGTGCCAGCAGTTATTCAACAGGGGGGAATGAAAAACTGTTTTTT
NA,TRBJ1-3,TRBV19,NA,CASSRQASGNTIYF,TGTGCCAGTTCGAGACAGGCTTCTGGAAACACCATATATTTT
NA,TRBJ2-7,TRBV6-6,TRBD2,CASRRTSGSDEQYF,TGTGCCAGCAGACGGACTAGCGGGAGTGACGAGCAGTACTTC
NA,TRBJ2-7,TRBV2,NA,CASSDRQGLYEQYF,TGTGCCAGCAGTGACCGGCAGGGACTCTACGAGCAGTACTTC
NA,TRBJ2-7,TRBV4-3,NA,CASSQDRGYEQYF,TGCGCCAGCAGCCAAGATAGGGGTTACGAGCAGTACTTC
NA,TRBJ2-3,TRBV4-1,TRBD1,CATSLTQGATDTQYF,TGCGCCACCAGCCTAACTCAGGGGGCAACAGATACGCAGTATTTT
NA,TRBJ2-7,TRBV6-5,NA,CASSYRDTTSYEQYF,TGTGCCAGCAGTTATCGTGACACAACCTCCTACGAGCAGTACTTC
NA,TRBJ2-1,TRBV7-9,TRBD2,CASRQIAGGPHNEQFF,TGTGCCAGCAGACAAATAGCGGGAGGGCCCCACAATGAGCAGTTCTTC
NA,TRBJ1-4,TRBV28,NA,CASYFRGHPATNEKLFF,TGTGCCAGCTATTTCAGGGGACACCCCGCAACTAATGAAAAACTGTTTTTT
NA,TRBJ2-5,TRBV5-5,TRBD2,CASSESGAQETQYF,TGTGCCAGCAGCGAAAGCGGGGCCCAAGAGACCCAGTACTTC
NA,TRBJ1-2,TRBV6-1,TRBD1,CARRSDRDGGYTF,TGTGCCAGGAGGTCTGACAGGGATGGTGGCTACACCTTC
NA,TRBJ1-1,TRBV4-2,TRBD1,CASRAQGSADTEAFF,TGTGCCAGCAGAGCACAGGGGTCTGCGGACACTGAAGCTTTCTTT
NA,TRBJ2-3,TRBV7-3,NA,CASSPLAEEARDTQYF,TGTGCCAGCAGCCCCCTCGCGGAGGAGGCCAGGGATACGCAGTATTTT
NA,TRBJ1-5,TRBV5-6,TRBD1,CASSIRDSHYSNQPQHF,TGTGCCAGCAGCATCCGGGACAGCCACTATAGCAATCAGCCCCAGCATTTT
NA,TRBJ2-7,TRBV7-8,NA,CASSETIGNEQYF,TGTGCCAGCAGCGAGACCATCGGGAACGAGCAGTACTTC
few,TRBJ2-4,TRBV5-4,NA,CASSSARSLAKNIQYF,TGTGCCAGCAGCTCCGCACGATCACTAGCCAAAAACATTCAGTACTTC
NA,TRBJ1-1,TRBV9,TRBD1,CASSPGTGWEAFF,TGTGCCAGCAGCCCCGGGACAGGATGGGAAGCTTTCTTT
few,TRBJ2-7,TRBV5-6,NA,CASSTWGLIPSYEQYF,TGTGCCAGCAGCACGTGGGGACTGATTCCTTCCTACGAGCAGTACTTC
NA,TRBJ1-6,TRBV9,TRBD1,CASSVSGGNSPLHF,TGTGCCAGCAGCGTATCAGGGGGAAATTCACCCCTCCACTTT
NA,TRBJ1-1,TRBV6-5,NA,CASGPGHNTEAFF,TGTGCCAGCGGGCCCGGCCACAACACTGAAGCTTTCTTT
NA,TRBJ1-2,TRBV7-6,NA,CASSLAIGRANYGYTF,TGTGCCAGCAGCTTAGCGATCGGGAGGGCTAACTATGGCTACACCTTC
NA,TRBJ2-2,TRBV11-2,TRBD1,CASSTRTGGTGELFF,TGTGCCAGCAGCACCAGGACAGGGGGTACCGGGGAGCTGTTTTTT
NA,TRBJ2-1,TRBV27,TRBD2,CASSLRGSINEQFF,TGTGCCAGCAGCCTCCGCGGGAGTATCAATGAGCAGTTCTTC
NA,TRBJ2-1,TRBV10-3,TRBD2,CAISEGGGATNEQFF,TGTGCCATCAGTGAGGGCGGGGGGGCTACGAATGAGCAGTTCTTC
few,TRBJ2-1,TRBV4-3,TRBD1,CASSQGLWDRGVYEQFF,TGCGCCAGCAGCCAAGGTCTTTGGGACAGGGGTGTCTATGAGCAGTTCTTC
NA,TRBJ1-5,TRBV6-1,NA,CASTDGVSSNQPQHF,TGTGCCAGCACCGACGGGGTCAGTAGCAATCAGCCCCAGCATTTT
NA,TRBJ1-2,TRBV30,NA,CAWTSTGYYGYTF,TGTGCCTGGACATCAACAGGGTACTATGGCTACACCTTC
NA,TRBJ2-4,TRBV7-2,NA,CASSTEGPDSVRAKNIQYF,TGTGCCAGCAGCACCGAGGGTCCGGACTCCGTTAGAGCCAAAAACATTCAGTACTTC
NA,TRBJ2-2,TRBV5-1,TRBD1,CASSPGQGITGELFF,TGCGCCAGCAGCCCGGGACAGGGGATAACCGGGGAGCTGTTTTTT
NA,TRBJ1-1,TRBV20-1,NA,CSARDLTQAFF,TGCAGTGCTAGAGATTTGACTCAAGCTTTCTTT
few,TRBJ2-7,TRBV6-5,NA,CASKDSGEGDEQYF,TGTGCCAGCAAGGATTCGGGTGAGGGTGACGAGCAGTACTTC
few,TRBJ2-1,TRBV10-3,NA,CALRSGSYNEQFF,TGTGCCCTCCGGAGCGGGTCCTACAATGAGCAGTTCTTC
NA,TRBJ2-3,TRBV2,TRBD1,CAQTTPDRVFTDTQYF,TGTGCCCAGACCACTCCGGACAGGGTCTTCACAGATACGCAGTATTTT
few,TRBJ2-1,TRBV15,TRBD1,CATSRDGLGQGTYNEQFF,TGTGCCACCAGCAGAGACGGACTCGGACAGGGAACCTACAATGAGCAGTTCTTC
NA,TRBJ1-1,TRBV29-1,TRBD1,CSASVWTGGMNTEAFF,TGCAGCGCCTCCGTTTGGACAGGAGGTATGAACACTGAAGCTTTCTTT
NA,TRBJ1-1,TRBV30,NA,CAWRPKVQYNTEAFF,TGTGCCTGGAGACCCAAGGTACAGTACAACACTGAAGCTTTCTTT
NA,TRBJ2-7,TRBV6-5,TRBD2,CASSYGGEEGPYEQYF,TGTGCCAGCAGTTATGGGGGGGAGGAAGGCCCCTACGAGCAGTACTTC
few,TRBJ1-4,TRBV29-1,NA,CSVQKQGRNNEKLFF,TGCAGCGTCCAAAAACAGGGACGTAATAATGAAAAACTGTTTTTT
NA,TRBJ1-1,TRBV28,NA,CASSFFGGLNTEAFF,TGTGCCAGCAGTTTTTTTGGGGGCTTGAACACTGAAGCTTTCTTT
NA,TRBJ1-1,TRBV6-5,TRBD1,CASTRDSLNTEAFF,TGTGCCAGCACTAGGGACAGCTTGAACACTGAAGCTTTCTTT
NA,TRBJ2-1,TRBV30,TRBD1,CAWSDGTGGNDEQFF,TGTGCCTGGAGCGATGGGACAGGGGGTAACGATGAGCAGTTCTTC
NA,TRBJ2-5,TRBV7-2,TRBD2,CASSLGGGQETQYF,TGTGCCAGCAGCTTAGGCGGGGGCCAAGAGACCCAGTACTTC
NA,TRBJ2-1,TRBV19,TRBD2,CASSIAGGDNEQFF,TGTGCCAGTAGTATAGCGGGAGGGGACAATGAGCAGTTCTTC
NA,TRBJ1-1,TRBV11-3,NA,CASSRTRGTEAFF,TGTGCCAGCAGTCGAACCCGGGGTACTGAAGCTTTCTTT
NA,TRBJ2-7,TRBV19,TRBD2,CASSSGTSGSWEQYF,TGTGCCAGTTCCTCCGGGACTAGCGGGAGTTGGGAGCAGTACTTC
NA,TRBJ2-1,TRBV27,TRBD2,CASSAGRAAGGEQFF,TGTGCCAGCAGTGCCGGGAGGGCCGCCGGGGGGGAGCAGTTCTTC
NA,TRBJ2-7,TRBV28,TRBD1,CASSLSFMLKGQANGYLPMGQYF,TGTGCCAGCAGTTTATCATTTATGCTAAAGGGACAGGCTAATGGATACTTACCAATGGGGCAGTACTTC
NA,TRBJ2-7,TRBV29-1,TRBD2,CSVVASTSDAWGEQYF,TGCAGCGTTGTGGCTTCAACTAGCGACGCTTGGGGCGAGCAGTACTTC
NA,TRBJ2-3,TRBV9,TRBD2,CASSVDGGDNTDTQYF,TGTGCCAGCAGCGTAGACGGGGGGGACAACACAGATACGCAGTATTTT
NA,TRBJ1-4,TRBV7-9,NA,CASSLEGHRKLFF,TGTGCCAGCAGCTTAGAGGGACATCGGAAACTGTTTTTT
once,TRBJ2-7,TRBV13,TRBD2,CASSRSGRAPYEQYF,TGTGCCAGCAGTCGCAGCGGGAGGGCCCCCTACGAGCAGTACTTC